Following are 3 T cell receptor beta chains from one sample sequenced in a study of cytomegalovirus exposure and HLA in healthy donors. PCR used 60 Vbeta primers and 13 Jbeta primers. Clones were sequenced by immunoSEQ multiplex PCR, and TCRdb holds only the in-frame ones, with some missing. The sample has about 170,000 clones; approximately 84% are singletons. Sequenced material: PBMCs. These receptors were taken from a man aged 30 to 45 in good health and CMV-seropositive.

CDR3 residues: CASSGRGGSYEQYV. The CDR3 DNA is TGTGCCAGCAGTGGGCGCGGAGGCTCCTACGAGCAGTACGTC. This rearrangement joins TRBV2 to TRBJ2-7; D perhaps matches TRBD2 (5 bases). V dropped 4 bases and J dropped 0 bases, with 10 bases sitting between them. This CDR3 has 14 amino acids. CDR1 SNHLY and CDR2 FYNNEI come from the germline V gene.

The rearrangement joins TRBV29-1 to TRBJ1-2; 7 bases map to TRBD1. Germline CDR1 and CDR2: SQVTM and ANQGSEA. Germline trimming cut 2 bases from V and 5 bases from J; bases unmatched to any gene: 11. This CDR3 spans 15 amino acids. The CDR3 nucleotides read TGCAGCGTTGAACTGAAATCAGGCAGGGGGTATGGCTACACCTTC. Translating gives CSVELKSGRGYGYTF.

The genes are TRBV20-1 and TRBJ1-1; the D is unclear. This CDR3 contains 11 residues. Germline V gene data show CDR1 as DFQATT and CDR2 as SNEGSKA (reference sequence). V lost 5 bases to trimming and J lost 7 bases, with 11 bases between them. The CDR3 loop reads CSAHAASEAFF. In DNA form, the CDR3 reads TGCAGTGCTCACGCGGCCAGTGAAGCTTTCTTT.